The entry below describes one T cell receptor beta chain. The antigen remains unidentified. The data are from a study of shared clonotypes between healthy human individuals. The overall study: The plates for each donor numbered three CD4 naive, three CD4 memory, two CD8 naive and one CD8 memory. Study results and limitations: Lower generation probabilities were found for non-shared clonotypes than for those shared by all four donors.

V lost 8 bases, J lost 6 bases, and 13 bases lay in between. The CDR3 has 12 residues. The germline V gene encodes CDR1 SEHNR and CDR2 FQNEAQ (reference sequence). Terminally differentiated effector memory CD45RA+ cells were excluded by CCR7 positive selection of CD45RO-negative cells. Authors' methods: ImmunoSEQ gave junction-only sequences without quality scores, so filtering differed. The table came from immunoSEQ multiplex PCR; TCRdb's copy has only in-frame clones and leaves some out. D and trimming come from the DNA, and the V and J calls and clone size come from that table. This table holds about 820,000 clones, about 91% found once.

V gene TRBV7-9 combines with J gene TRBJ1-2, with D uncertain. The TCR comes from a man aged 25 to 40 in good health. The sample was naive CD8+ T cells sorted from blood. CDR3 region: CASAWQVDGYTF. The DNA for the CDR3 is TGTGCCAGCGCTTGGCAGGTCGATGGCTACACCTTC. Supplemented by reference TRBV7-9 and TRBJ1-2, the full variable domain reads DTGVSQNPRHKITKRGQNVTFRCDPISEHNRLYWYRQTLGQGPEFLTYFQNEAQLEKSRLLSDRFSAERPKGSFSTLEIQRTEQGDSAMYLCASAWQVDGYTFGSGTRLTVV.